Following are 21 T cell receptor beta chains from one sample sequenced in a study of radiotherapy plus CTLA-4 blockade in lung cancer. Produced via immunoSEQ multiplex PCR; TCRdb's table is partial and in-frame only. The repertoire holds roughly 66,000 clones, about four fifths seen once, with roughly 4% in the top ten. The sequencing used peripheral blood, collected from a patient treated with radiotherapy plus ipilimumab. These receptors were collected from a human donor with non-small cell lung cancer who had a partial response to radiotherapy plus ipilimumab.

This chain links TRBV13 with TRBJ1-4; D unclear. Per germline, CDR1 PRHDT and CDR2 FYEKMQ (reference sequence). The CDR3 spans 16 residues. The V end was cut by 5 bases, the J end by 0 bases, with 13 bases between. This CDR3 reads CASSAPVFATNEKLFF. In nucleotides, the CDR3 is TGTGCCAGCAGCGCCCCAGTATTTGCAACTAATGAAAAACTGTTTTTT.

The J gene is TRBJ2-3, the V gene TRBV19; 9 bases are a match to TRBD1. CDR1 and CDR2 (germline): LNHDA, SQIVND (reference sequence). Trimming at V came to 3 bases and at J to 4 bases, leaving 5 bases not matched to a gene. The length of the CDR3 is 15 residues. The DNA of the CDR3 is TGTGCCAGTAGTATCGGGACAGGGAGGCCAGATACGCAGTATTTT. Encoded protein: CASSIGTGRPDTQYF.

The chain links TRBV25-1 to TRBJ2-5, with TRBD2 as a possible D gene (6 bases). Germline assignment: CDR1 MGHDK and CDR2 SYGVNS. The V and J ends lost 4 bases and 5 bases respectively, with 20 bases between them. The CDR3 covers 16 residues. The CDR3 DNA reads TGTGCCAGCAGTGCAGGTCGGGGACTGGATTCGGAGACCCAGTACTTC. As protein: CASSAGRGLDSETQYF.

The chain links TRBV28 to TRBJ1-5; 7 bases line up with TRBD1. The CDR3 totals 13 residues. V was clipped by 3 bases and J by 6 bases; unmatched bases: 2. Germline assignment: CDR1 MDHEN and CDR2 SYDVKM. The CDR3 nucleotides read TGTGCCAGCAGTTTCAGGGGGTCTCAGCCCCAGCATTTT. This translates into CASSFRGSQPQHF.

The chain uses TRBV7-8 and TRBJ2-4; 8 bases map to TRBD1. CDR1 and CDR2 from the germline V gene are SGHVS and FQNEAQ. This CDR3 is 14 amino acids long. The V segment lost 1 base and the J segment 15 bases; nucleotides outside the gene matches: 11. This CDR3 is CASSLGDRNRPLYF. The DNA of the CDR3 is TGTGCCAGCAGCTTAGGGGACAGGAATCGTCCGCTGTACTTC.

The chain couples TRBV27 to TRBJ2-1; TRBD1 aligns across 9 bases. The CDR3 is 13 residues long. With V trimmed by 8 bases and J by 10 bases, 9 bases remained unmatched. Per the germline V gene, CDR1 is MNHEY and CDR2 is SMNVEV (reference sequence). CDR3 coding DNA: TGTGCCAGCGGGGACAGGGATAACGAGGAGCAGTTCTTC. It is translated as CASGDRDNEEQFF.

In DNA form, the CDR3 reads TGCGCGGACGGGGGCGAGCAGTACTTC. It codes for CADGGEQYF. The chain couples TRBV20-1 to TRBJ2-7; a possible D gene is TRBD2 (6 bases). This CDR3 has 9 residues. The V gene's germline CDR1 is DFQATT and CDR2 SNEGSKA (reference sequence).

This clone was seen a few times. V is TRBV11-2 and J is TRBJ1-5; TRBD1 agrees at 9 bases. After removal of 5 bases from V and 5 bases from J, the junction contained 4 bases not matched to a gene. Per the germline V gene, CDR1 is SGHAT and CDR2 is FQNNGV. This CDR3 is built from 14 residues. The CDR3 loop is CASSPDRGYQPQHF. For the CDR3, the DNA is TGTGCCAGCAGCCCGGACAGGGGATATCAGCCCCAGCATTTT.

As DNA, the CDR3 is TGTGCCAGCAGCTCAGGGGGCCTCTCCTACGAGCAGTACTTC. The encoded protein is CASSSGGLSYEQYF. The rearrangement uses TRBV5-4 and TRBJ2-7; 8 bases line up with TRBD1. Looked up from germline, CDR1 is SGHNT and CDR2 is YYREEE (reference sequence). The CDR3 is 14 amino acids. Germline trimming cut 3 bases from V and 0 bases from J; bases unmatched to any gene: 2.

The chain has TRBV19 and TRBJ2-1, with 9 bases matching TRBD1. The CDR3 is 15 residues long. The V gene end was trimmed by 7 bases and the J gene end by 2 bases; junction bases not matched to a gene: 6. Germline V gene data show CDR1 as LNHDA and CDR2 as SQIVND (reference sequence). CDR3 DNA: TGTGCCAGTACCCAGACAGGGGGTACCTACAATGAGCAGTTCTTC. Translation: CASTQTGGTYNEQFF.

This sequence joins TRBV25-1 and TRBJ1-1; weak D call: TRBD1 (6 bases). The germline CDR1 and CDR2 sequences are MGHDK and SYGVNS. Trimming removed 5 bases from V and 1 base from J, with 20 bases in between. This CDR3 spans 17 amino acids. The CDR3 region has the DNA TGTGCCAGCAGTACCCTGGGCAGGGGCGGCTCGAACACTGAAGCTTTCTTT. It yields the protein CASSTLGRGGSNTEAFF. Full variable domain (outside the CDR3, taken from reference TRBV25-1 and TRBJ1-1): EADIYQTPRYLVIGTGKKITLECSQTMGHDKMYWYQQDPGMELHLIHYSYGVNSTEKGDLSSESTVSRIRTEHFPLTLESARPSHTSQYLCASSTLGRGGSNTEAFFGQGTRLTVV.

The chain uses TRBV30 and TRBJ1-1; D ambiguous. The CDR3 is made up of 12 amino acids. V lost 2 bases to trimming and J lost 3 bases, with 7 bases between them. The V gene's germline CDR1 is GTSNPN and CDR2 SVGIG (reference sequence). CDR3 in DNA: TGTGCCTGGAGTATACAGCACACTGAAGCTTTCTTT. Its protein is CAWSIQHTEAFF.

The V and J genes are TRBV5-1 and TRBJ1-1; TRBD1 matches 7 bases. In germline, CDR1 is SGHRS, CDR2 YFSETQ. This CDR3 is built from 16 residues. J gave up 0 bases and V 3 bases, and 8 bases lay outside the gene matches. CDR3 sequence: CASSSGDTGVNTEAFF. The CDR3 bases are TGCGCCAGCAGCTCGGGGGACACAGGGGTGAACACTGAAGCTTTCTTT. Drawing the rest from reference TRBV5-1 and TRBJ1-1, the complete variable domain is KAGVTQTPRYLIKTRGQQVTLSCSPISGHRSVSWYQQTPGQGLQFLFEYFSETQRNKGNFPGRFSGRQFSNSRSEMNVSTLELGDSALYLCASSSGDTGVNTEAFFGQGTRLTVV.

The rearrangement joins TRBV5-1 to TRBJ1-1, with 8 bases matching TRBD1. The CDR3 is made up of 14 amino acids. Trimming cost V 0 bases and J 4 bases; bases outside gene matches: 2. In germline, CDR1 is SGHRS, CDR2 YFSETQ. The CDR3 DNA is TGCGCCAGCAGCTTGGGACAGGGGTCCACTGAAGCTTTCTTT. Translating gives CASSLGQGSTEAFF.

This sequence joins TRBV5-1 and TRBJ2-1; 9 bases are a match to TRBD2. The germline CDR1 and CDR2 sequences are SGHRS and YFSETQ. The CDR3 covers 15 residues. V lost 0 bases to trimming and J lost 2 bases; unmatched junction nucleotides: 0. As DNA, the CDR3 is TGCGCCAGCAGCTTGGGACTAGCGGCCTACAATGAGCAGTTCTTC. Its translation is CASSLGLAAYNEQFF.

The table lists this clone with a count of one. The gene calls are TRBV5-4 and TRBJ2-1; the D gene is possibly TRBD1 (5 bases). Germline loops: CDR1 SGHNT, CDR2 YYREEE (reference sequence). The CDR3 is 15 amino acids. Trimming shortened V by 4 bases and J by 0 bases, and 11 bases separated the two germline ends. CDR3 coding DNA: TGTGCCAGCAGCAAGGGGTTCAGCTCCTACAATGAGCAGTTCTTC. Its protein is CASSKGFSSYNEQFF.

This rearrangement joins TRBV28 to TRBJ2-3; 7 bases map to TRBD1. There are 16 residues in the CDR3. J lost 1 base, V lost 6 bases, and 10 bases had no gene match. Germline assignment: CDR1 MDHEN and CDR2 SYDVKM. The CDR3 reads CASSQWVGTGTDTQYF. The CDR3 DNA sequence: TGTGCCAGCAGCCAGTGGGTCGGGACAGGCACAGATACGCAGTATTTT.

This rearrangement joins TRBV7-3 to TRBJ2-7; 10 bases agree with TRBD2. This CDR3 is 16 amino acids long. Germline-derived CDR1 and CDR2 are SGHTA and FQGTGA. After removal of 6 bases from V and 4 bases from J, the junction contained 12 bases not matched to a gene. For the CDR3, the DNA is TGTGCCAGCAGGGACCCCGGGACTAGCGAGATATACGAGCAGTACTTC. Translation gives CASRDPGTSEIYEQYF.

The CDR3 DNA reads as TGTGCCAGCTCACAGGACAGGGGGCAGAATGGCTACACCTTC. Translation gives CASSQDRGQNGYTF. The chain links TRBV18 to TRBJ1-2; 11 nucleotides match TRBD1. The trim removed 4 bases at V and 6 bases at J, leaving 4 bases unmatched. CDR3 size: 14 residues. The germline gives CDR1 KGHSH, CDR2 LQKENI.

V usage is TRBV7-9 and J usage is TRBJ2-7; 7 bases are shared with TRBD2. V gave up 1 base and J gave up 3 bases; unmatched junction bases: 6. CDR1 is SEHNR and CDR2 is FQNEAQ in the germline V gene (reference sequence). The CDR3 sequence is 15 residues long. The CDR3 loop reads CASSLDPGGSYEQYF. For the CDR3, the DNA is TGTGCCAGCAGCTTAGACCCGGGCGGGAGCTACGAGCAGTACTTC.

The chain recombines TRBV30 with TRBJ1-5, with D unclear. Germline lookup yields CDR1 GTSNPN and CDR2 SVGIG (reference sequence). Trimming removed 1 base from V and 7 bases from J, with 11 bases in between. CDR3 size: 13 residues. The CDR3 DNA reads TGTGCCTGGAGTGCCCAGGAAGGACAGCCCCAGCATTTT. Its translation: CAWSAQEGQPQHF.